One and the same sample provided the 26 T cell receptor beta chains below, sequenced in a study of T cell responses to AZD1222 COVID-19 vaccine. Sequencing was performed with immunoSEQ multiplex PCR; in TCRdb, only in-frame clones are kept and a portion is missing. The sample lists nearly 90,000 clones; roughly 87% were seen once. The sample was peripheral blood, taken on day 0 of AZD1222 vaccination. Receptors originate from an adult in good health.

This chain links TRBV21-1 with TRBJ2-7; TRBD2, as called in the table, went unchecked against the DNA. TRBV21-1 is classified as a pseudogene. CDR3 size: 17 residues. In DNA form, the CDR3 reads TGTGCCAGCAGCTACTCTCGGGCGGGTACGTTTCTATGTGAGCAGTACTTC. It yields the protein CASSYSRAGTFLCEQYF.

The V gene is TRBV5-8, the J gene TRBJ1-5; D perhaps matches TRBD1 (5 bases). The germline gives CDR1 SGHTS, CDR2 YDEGEE. This CDR3 region has 15 residues. V was cut by 3 bases and J by 4 bases, with 14 bases left in between. CDR3: CASSSQGPGNQPQHF. DNA for the CDR3: TGTGCCAGCAGCTCGCAGGGTCCTGGGAATCAGCCCCAGCATTTT. Full variable domain (remainder filled in from reference TRBV5-8 and TRBJ1-5): EAGVTQSPTHLIKTRGQQATLRCSPISGHTSVYWYQQALGLGLQFLLWYDEGEERNRGNFPPRFSGRQFPNYSSELNVNALELEDSALYLCASSSQGPGNQPQHFGDGTRLSIL.

The chain is built from TRBV29-1 and TRBJ2-5, with unresolved D. Germline V CDR1 and CDR2: SQVTM, ANQGSEA. The V gene lost 7 bases and the J gene lost 1 base, with 10 bases spanning the gap. The CDR3 is 12 residues long. CDR3 DNA sequence: TGCAGCGAACGACTGTTCCAAGAGACCCAGTACTTC. Encoded protein: CSERLFQETQYF.

This chain uses TRBV18 with TRBJ2-1; 10 bases agree with TRBD1. The CDR3 totals 15 residues. Germline CDR1 reads KGHSH; CDR2 reads LQKENI. The J segment lost 6 bases and the V segment lost 6 bases, leaving 8 bases of the junction unmatched. The CDR3 region is CASSPGTGALNEQFF. As DNA, the CDR3 is TGTGCCAGCTCCCCCGGGACAGGGGCCCTCAATGAGCAGTTCTTC.

The chain combines TRBV28 with TRBJ1-2; D remains ambiguous. CDR3 length equals 14 residues. V lost 3 bases and J 4 bases, leaving 12 bases between the germline ends. Germline CDR1 is MDHEN and CDR2 is SYDVKM. CDR3 sequence (DNA): TGTGCCAGCAGTTTGAGGCTAGGCGCCTATGGCTACACCTTC. It codes for CASSLRLGAYGYTF.

The chain uses TRBV28 and TRBJ2-4; 10 positions agree with TRBD2. The CDR3 loop spans 13 amino acids. V trimming: 5 bases; J trimming: 6 bases; junction bases outside the gene matches: 1. Germline CDR1 is MDHEN and CDR2 is SYDVKM. The CDR3 DNA reads TGTGCCAGCAGTCTAGCGGGGGCAAACATTCAGTACTTC. Its translation: CASSLAGANIQYF.

This CDR3 reads CASSDGGLGYNEQFF. The CDR3 DNA follows: TGTGCCAGCAGTGACGGGGGACTAGGATACAATGAGCAGTTCTTC. J is TRBJ2-1 and V is TRBV2, with 8 bases identical to TRBD2. Trimming cost V 3 bases and J 4 bases; bases outside gene matches: 5. This CDR3 comprises 15 residues. CDR1 is SNHLY and CDR2 is FYNNEI in the germline V gene.

The chain combines TRBV27 with TRBJ1-6; D not certain. The CDR3 extends over 14 amino acids. Trimming cost V 5 bases and J 4 bases, with 9 bases left between them. CDR1 and CDR2 from the germline V gene are MNHEY and SMNVEV (reference sequence). The CDR3 DNA reads TGTGCCAGCAGTAAGCCAGGTTATAATTCACCCCTCCACTTT. Its protein is CASSKPGYNSPLHF.

The chain has TRBV15 and TRBJ1-2, with TRBD1 matching over 9 bases. The germline V gene has CDR1 LNHNV and CDR2 YYDKDF (reference sequence). V dropped 1 base and J dropped 3; count of bases not matched to a gene: 9. The CDR3 runs to 17 residues. The CDR3 protein is CATSRALTGGEYYGYTF. CDR3 DNA sequence: TGTGCCACCAGCAGAGCCCTTACAGGGGGCGAGTACTATGGCTACACCTTC.

The chain couples TRBV28 to TRBJ2-7, with 7 bases fitting TRBD2. Germline values: CDR1 MDHEN, CDR2 SYDVKM. The V segment lost 9 bases and the J segment 4 bases; nucleotides outside the gene matches: 12. This CDR3 contains 14 residues. CDR3 nucleotides: TGTGCCAGTAAGACTAGCAGAAAAGGGTACGAGCAGTACTTC. The encoded protein is CASKTSRKGYEQYF.

The V and J genes are TRBV21-1 and TRBJ1-5; no DNA check was done on the table's D call, TRBD1. TRBV21-1 is given as a pseudogene. This CDR3 is 13 amino acids long. The CDR3 DNA sequence: TGTGCCAGCCACAGATCTCGCAATCAGCCCCAGCATTTT. Protein sequence: CASHRSRNQPQHF.

A single count supports this clone. V and J are TRBV6-1 and TRBJ1-5, with D perhaps matching TRBD1 (5 bases). Germline assignment: CDR1 MNHNS and CDR2 SASEGT. The CDR3 has 14 amino acids. Trimming cost V 0 bases and J 7 bases, with 10 bases left between them. In nucleotides, the CDR3 is TGTGCCAGCAGTGAAGCCGGACGGGACCAGCCCCAGCATTTT. This codes for CASSEAGRDQPQHF.

The chain employs TRBV4-1 and TRBJ2-1; D may be TRBD1 (5 bases). The V gene lost 1 base and the J gene lost 15 bases, with 16 bases spanning the gap. This CDR3 comprises 13 residues. Per germline, CDR1 MGHRA and CDR2 YSYEKL. The CDR3 reads CASSQVEGDPRFF. DNA for the CDR3: TGCGCCAGCAGCCAAGTTGAAGGGGATCCTAGGTTCTTC.

This clone was counted between two and nine times. CDR3 in DNA: TGTGCCAGCAGTTCCCTGAATCAGCCCCAGCATTTT. Translated: CASSSLNQPQHF. The chain couples TRBV28 to TRBJ1-5; D is ambiguous. This CDR3 has 12 residues. The germline CDR1 and CDR2 sequences are MDHEN and SYDVKM. V was cut by 4 bases and J by 4 bases, with 5 bases left in between. Full variable domain (remainder filled in from reference TRBV28 and TRBJ1-5): DVKVTQSSRYLVKRTGEKVFLECVQDMDHENMFWYRQDPGLGLRLIYFSYDVKMKEKGDIPEGYSVSREKKERFSLILESASTNQTSMYLCASSSLNQPQHFGDGTRLSIL.

The chain uses TRBV2 and TRBJ2-7; unclear D gene. Trimming stripped 7 bases from V and 2 bases from J, with 12 bases between. Germline V CDR1 and CDR2: SNHLY, FYNNEI. This CDR3 has 13 residues. The CDR3 DNA follows: TGTGCCAGCACCCCGTCTATTGCCTACGAGCAGTACTTC. This codes for CASTPSIAYEQYF.

The chain links TRBV7-9 to TRBJ1-3; D is perhaps TRBD1 (5 bases). This CDR3 comprises 13 residues. V lost 6 bases and J lost 2, with 8 bases in between. Per the germline V gene, CDR1 is SEHNR and CDR2 is FQNEAQ (reference sequence). In DNA form, the CDR3 reads TGTGCCAGCAGGATGGGGGCTGGAAACACCATATATTTT. It specifies CASRMGAGNTIYF.

This chain connects TRBV18 to TRBJ2-7; D possibly corresponds to TRBD1 (7 bases). Trimming left V 3 bases short and J 4 bases short, with 16 bases between. The V gene's germline CDR1 is KGHSH and CDR2 LQKENI. The CDR3 covers 15 residues. The CDR3 loop is CASSPSGGQHYEQYF. The CDR3 nucleotides are TGTGCCAGCTCACCTTCCGGGGGACAGCATTACGAGCAGTACTTC.

The chain recombines TRBV29-1 with TRBJ1-5; TRBD1 matches 7 bases. The CDR3 contains 13 residues. In germline, CDR1 is SQVTM, CDR2 ANQGSEA. J gave up 8 bases and V 5 bases, and 9 bases lay outside the gene matches. The CDR3 reads CSVSRDSAEPQHF. Written as DNA, the CDR3 is TGCAGCGTTTCCCGGGACAGCGCCGAGCCCCAGCATTTT. The whole variable domain, filled in from reference TRBV29-1 and TRBJ1-5, reads SAVISQKPSRDICQRGTSLTIQCQVDSQVTMMFWYRQQPGQSLTLIATANQGSEATYESGFVIDKFPISRPNLTFSTLTVSNMSPEDSSIYLCSVSRDSAEPQHFGDGTRLSIL.

The CDR3 DNA sequence: TGTGCCAGCAGCGTAGGGGCTAGCGGGAGGTCTTCGGTTTTAGACGAGCAGTACTTC. As protein: CASSVGASGRSSVLDEQYF. This chain connects TRBV9 to TRBJ2-7; 11 nucleotides line up with TRBD2. This CDR3 is built from 19 residues. The V gene's germline CDR1 is SGDLS and CDR2 YYNGEE. The V segment lost 0 bases and the J segment 5 bases; nucleotides outside the gene matches: 16.

The genes are TRBV19 and TRBJ1-5; D unclear. CDR3 length equals 12 residues. V lost 5 bases and J 6 bases, leaving 8 bases between the germline ends. Looked up from germline, CDR1 is LNHDA and CDR2 is SQIVND (reference sequence). This CDR3 reads CASSRESQPQHF. CDR3 DNA sequence: TGTGCCAGTAGTCGGGAGAGTCAGCCCCAGCATTTT.

The chain combines TRBV5-1 with TRBJ2-7; D possibly corresponds to TRBD2 (5 bases). This CDR3 has 14 amino acids. Trimming removed 4 bases from V and 0 bases from J, with 11 bases in between. The germline V gene encodes CDR1 SGHRS and CDR2 YFSETQ. CDR3 sequence (DNA): TGCGCCAGCAGCCAGGACTCCCTCTCCTACGAGCAGTACTTC. As protein: CASSQDSLSYEQYF.

J is TRBJ2-3 and V is TRBV5-1, with 7 bases aligning to TRBD2. The CDR3 is 13 amino acids. The J segment lost 6 bases and the V segment lost 0 bases, leaving 1 base of the junction unmatched. Germline lookup yields CDR1 SGHRS and CDR2 YFSETQ. The CDR3, as DNA: TGCGCCAGCAGCTTGGCCGGGGGGGATACGCAGTATTTT. This sequence encodes CASSLAGGDTQYF. Full variable domain (outside the CDR3, taken from reference TRBV5-1 and TRBJ2-3): KAGVTQTPRYLIKTRGQQVTLSCSPISGHRSVSWYQQTPGQGLQFLFEYFSETQRNKGNFPGRFSGRQFSNSRSEMNVSTLELGDSALYLCASSLAGGDTQYFGPGTRLTVL.

CDR3 protein: CASSLALGAGQETQYF. DNA of the CDR3: TGTGCCAGCAGCTTAGCGCTAGGAGCGGGACAAGAGACCCAGTACTTC. The chain carries TRBV7-2 and TRBJ2-5; 7 bases agree with TRBD2. The CDR3 extends over 16 amino acids. Germline V gene sequence: CDR1 SGHTA, CDR2 FQGNSA. With 0 bases clipped from V and 2 bases from J, the junction kept 6 bases outside the gene matches. Full variable domain (missing parts from reference TRBV7-2 and TRBJ2-5): GAGVSQSPSNKVTEKGKDVELRCDPISGHTALYWYRQSLGQGLEFLIYFQGNSAPDKSGLPSDRFSAERTGGSVSTLTIQRTQQEDSAVYLCASSLALGAGQETQYFGPGTRLLVL.

The chain links TRBV18 to TRBJ1-4; unclear D gene. The germline V gene encodes CDR1 KGHSH and CDR2 LQKENI. CDR3 length: 14 amino acids. V was cut by 4 bases and J by 4 bases, with 10 bases left in between. The DNA for the CDR3 is TGTGCCAGCTCACTTGGCGGAAATAATGAAAAACTGTTTTTT. Translation gives CASSLGGNNEKLFF.

This chain uses TRBV9 with TRBJ1-3; 9 bases match TRBD1. Germline CDR1 reads SGDLS; CDR2 reads YYNGEE. V gave up 3 bases and J gave up 1 base; unmatched junction bases: 5. The CDR3 length is 16 residues. CDR3 region: CASSAGQGWSGNTIYF. The CDR3, as DNA: TGTGCCAGCAGCGCGGGACAGGGCTGGTCTGGAAACACCATATATTTT.

The chain has TRBV7-9 and TRBJ2-1; D is unclear. The CDR3 covers 14 residues. CDR1 SEHNR and CDR2 FQNEAQ come from the germline V gene (reference sequence). V lost 2 bases to trimming and J lost 6 bases, with 11 bases between them. The CDR3 spells CASSLLRVGNEQFF. The CDR3 nucleotides are TGTGCCAGCAGCTTATTAAGAGTCGGCAATGAGCAGTTCTTC.